A single sample is the source of the 27 T cell receptor beta chains below, sequenced in a study of OX40 agonist ivuxolimab in advanced cancers. Sequencing was performed with immunoSEQ multiplex PCR; in TCRdb, only in-frame clones are kept and a portion is missing. The sample has about 59,000 clones, approximately 84% seen once; the top ten hold approximately 2%. This material consisted of CD4+ or CD8+ T cells sorted from blood, taken in a trial of the OX40 agonist ivuxolimab. These receptors came from an adult with an advanced solid tumor such as melanoma, head and neck, liver or kidney cancer.

CDR3 sequence (DNA): TGTGCCAGCAGCTTAGGCAGGGAATCGGTCCACGAGCAGTACTTC. It codes for CASSLGRESVHEQYF. The chain combines TRBV7-2 with TRBJ2-7; a possible D gene is TRBD1 (5 bases). V lost 1 base to trimming and J lost 5 bases, with 15 bases between them. In germline, CDR1 is SGHTA, CDR2 FQGNSA. There are 15 residues in the CDR3.

The gene calls are TRBV9 and TRBJ1-3; perhaps TRBD1 as D (5 bases). CDR3 length: 14 amino acids. Germline loops: CDR1 SGDLS, CDR2 YYNGEE. The ends were cut back, 3 bases at V and 4 bases at J, with 11 bases in the middle. CDR3 bases: TGTGCCAGCAGCGGTGGACATGTAGGAAACACCATATATTTT. Its protein is CASSGGHVGNTIYF. Looking up the rest from reference TRBV9 and TRBJ1-3 gives the full variable domain: DSGVTQTPKHLITATGQRVTLRCSPRSGDLSVYWYQQSLDQGLQFLIQYYNGEERAKGNILERFSAQQFPDLHSELNLSSLELGDSALYFCASSGGHVGNTIYFGEGSWLTVV.

The chain links TRBV5-4 to TRBJ2-3, with 7 positions matching TRBD1. Germline CDR1 reads SGHNT; CDR2 reads YYREEE (reference sequence). Trimming removed 0 bases from V and 0 bases from J; junction bases left unmatched: 4. This CDR3 spans 16 amino acids. CDR3 in DNA: TGTGCCAGCAGCTTGGGGACAGGACTTAGCACAGATACGCAGTATTTT. Translated: CASSLGTGLSTDTQYF.

The chain joins TRBV4-1 to TRBJ2-3; 11 bases are shared with TRBD2. This CDR3 has 20 amino acids. Per germline, CDR1 MGHRA and CDR2 YSYEKL. Unmatched junction bases numbered 13, after V lost 2 bases and J lost 0 bases. DNA of the CDR3: TGCGCCAGCAGCCAACCTCCCCTGGTAGCGGGAGGGAGGAGCACAGATACGCAGTATTTT. Protein: CASSQPPLVAGGRSTDTQYF.

This sequence joins TRBV27 and TRBJ2-2, with TRBD2 identical over 11 bases. After removal of 10 bases from V and 4 bases from J, the junction contained 8 bases not matched to a gene. The germline V gene has CDR1 MNHEY and CDR2 SMNVEV (reference sequence). CDR3 length: 15 amino acids. CDR3 coding DNA: TGTGCCACCCAAGCGACTAGCGGGATCACCGGGGAGCTGTTTTTT. As protein: CATQATSGITGELFF.

The chain is built from TRBV7-9 and TRBJ2-3; TRBD2 matches 9 bases. The CDR3 spans 14 residues. In germline, CDR1 is SEHNR, CDR2 FQNEAQ (reference sequence). With 5 bases clipped from V and 6 bases from J, the junction kept 6 bases outside the gene matches. In DNA, the CDR3 is TGTGCCAGCAGCCCTAGCGGGGAGTGGGATACGCAGTATTTT. It is translated as CASSPSGEWDTQYF.

The rearrangement joins TRBV11-1 to TRBJ2-5; perhaps TRBD1 as D (5 bases). V was cut by 2 bases and J by 2 bases, with 9 bases left in between. This CDR3 is built from 14 residues. Germline V gene sequence: CDR1 SGHAT, CDR2 FQDESV (reference sequence). The CDR3 loop is CASSLRQFQETQYF. CDR3 DNA sequence: TGTGCCAGCAGCTTAAGACAGTTTCAAGAGACCCAGTACTTC.

The chain couples TRBV7-3 to TRBJ1-1; the D gene is possibly TRBD1 (5 bases). V lost 4 bases, J lost 1 base, and 13 bases lay in between. The CDR3 runs 15 residues. The germline V gene encodes CDR1 SGHTA and CDR2 FQGTGA. In DNA, the CDR3 is TGTGCCAGCAGCTCCCCAGGGTCCCCGAACACTGAAGCTTTCTTT. Residues: CASSSPGSPNTEAFF.

The J gene is TRBJ1-5, the V gene TRBV19; D not certain. The length of the CDR3 is 15 residues. V was cut by 4 bases and J by 0 bases, with 10 bases left in between. Looked up from germline, CDR1 is LNHDA and CDR2 is SQIVND (reference sequence). The DNA for the CDR3 is TGTGCCAGTAGTAGGGCCCAGTATAGCAATCAGCCCCAGCATTTT. The encoded protein is CASSRAQYSNQPQHF.

This clone has a handful of counts. CDR3 residues: CASSLGGITNYEQYF. The CDR3 DNA sequence: TGCGCCAGCAGCTTGGGGGGGATAACAAACTACGAGCAGTACTTC. The chain employs TRBV5-1 and TRBJ2-7; D is possibly TRBD1 or TRBD2 (5 bases each). Germline CDR1 is SGHRS and CDR2 is YFSETQ. Trimming stripped 0 bases from V and 3 bases from J, with 13 bases between. This CDR3 is built from 15 residues.

The chain uses TRBV7-2 and TRBJ2-2; TRBD2 matches 10 bases. V dropped 3 bases and J dropped 6; count of bases not matched to a gene: 4. The germline V gene has CDR1 SGHTA and CDR2 FQGNSA. The CDR3 loop spans 15 amino acids. The CDR3 nucleotides read TGTGCCAGCAGCTTCTTAGCGGGAGGCCCCGGGGAGCTGTTTTTT. Its protein product is CASSFLAGGPGELFF.

The chain combines TRBV11-3 with TRBJ2-5; a possible D gene is TRBD2 (6 bases). V shed 5 bases and J shed 4 bases, with 8 bases lying between them. The germline V gene encodes CDR1 SGHNT and CDR2 YENEEA. The CDR3 runs 12 residues. The CDR3 loop is CASSGAGETQYF. The CDR3 coding sequence is TGTGCCAGCAGCGGAGCGGGAGAGACCCAGTACTTC.

By share, this clone ranks as medium-sized. V usage is TRBV2 and J usage is TRBJ1-1; perhaps TRBD1 as D (6 bases). The germline gives CDR1 SNHLY, CDR2 FYNNEI. Trimming cost V 10 bases and J 1 base, with 10 bases left between them. The length of the CDR3 is 12 residues. CDR3 region: CATGGRNTEAFF. CDR3 nucleotides: TGTGCCACGGGGGGCCGGAACACTGAAGCTTTCTTT.

The V call is TRBV14, the J call TRBJ2-4, with a tentative D call TRBD2 (5 bases). The germline V gene has CDR1 SGHDN and CDR2 FVKESK. This CDR3 has 12 residues. V dropped 0 bases and J dropped 10 bases, with 7 bases sitting between them. In nucleotides, the CDR3 is TGTGCCAGCAGCCAAGAAGGAGGAATTCAGTACTTC. It translates to CASSQEGGIQYF.

This chain links TRBV6-6 with TRBJ1-5, with D possibly TRBD1 on 5 matching bases. V gave up 4 bases and J gave up 6 bases, with 10 bases separating them. This CDR3 spans 13 amino acids. From germline, CDR1 is MNHNY and CDR2 SVGAGI (reference sequence). CDR3 in DNA: TGTGCCAGCAGTTTAGGGGAGGTTCAGCCCCAGCATTTT. Its translation: CASSLGEVQPQHF.

The chain uses TRBV4-2 and TRBJ2-5, with 11 bases aligning to TRBD1. The germline V gene has CDR1 LGHNA and CDR2 YNFKEQ. CDR3 length: 16 amino acids. Trimming took 4 bases from V and 6 from J; bases not matched to a gene: 10. DNA for the CDR3: TGTGCCAGCAGCCTTGGACAGGGGGCATTGGAAAAGACCCAGTACTTC. Its protein product is CASSLGQGALEKTQYF.

The rearrangement joins TRBV7-3 to TRBJ2-3; D tentatively fits TRBD1 or TRBD2 (5 bases each). V lost 4 bases and J 0 bases, leaving 8 bases between the germline ends. CDR3 length: 14 amino acids. Germline CDR1 reads SGHTA; CDR2 reads FQGTGA. Here the CDR3 DNA reads TGTGCCAGCAGCTGGGACGGTAGCACAGATACGCAGTATTTT. Protein sequence: CASSWDGSTDTQYF.

The chain joins TRBV2 to TRBJ2-7, with D unclear. Germline V CDR1 and CDR2: SNHLY, FYNNEI. The length of the CDR3 is 10 residues. V lost 6 bases to trimming and J lost 3 bases, with 3 bases between them. As DNA, the CDR3 is TGTGCCAGCAGGAACTACGAGCAGTACTTC. This encodes CASRNYEQYF.

This clone appeared a few times. In nucleotides, the CDR3 is TGTGCCAGCAGCCCGGGGTTGGAGACCCAGTACTTC. This translates into CASSPGLETQYF. The V and J genes are TRBV9 and TRBJ2-5; D is possibly TRBD2 (5 bases). Germline loops: CDR1 SGDLS, CDR2 YYNGEE. Trimming stripped 4 bases from V and 5 bases from J, with 9 bases between. The CDR3 sequence is 12 residues long.

The chain joins TRBV7-2 to TRBJ2-5; tentative D call: TRBD2 (7 bases). This CDR3 has 15 amino acids. The ends were cut back, 3 bases at V and 5 bases at J, with 16 bases in the middle. Per the germline V gene, CDR1 is SGHTA and CDR2 is FQGNSA. In DNA form, the CDR3 reads TGTGCCAGCAGCTTCTCGAGGGGGGGAACGGAGACCCAGTACTTC. It yields the protein CASSFSRGGTETQYF.

Comments on this clone: The sample has other DNA sequences that encode this CDR3 too. The chain recombines TRBV21-1 with TRBJ2-2; the table calls TRBD2, which could not be checked here. TRBV21-1 is noted as a pseudogene. This CDR3 region has 15 residues. CDR3 DNA: TGTGCCACCCCGGGGGGCGGGATGAACACCGGGGAGCTGTTTTTT. The encoded protein is CATPGGGMNTGELFF.

The V call is TRBV6-5, the J call TRBJ1-3, with TRBD1 matching 9 bases. There are 14 residues in the CDR3. Germline lookup yields CDR1 MNHEY and CDR2 SVGAGI. Trimming removed 6 bases from V and 6 bases from J; junction bases left unmatched: 6. CDR3 in amino acids: CASSPGTGKNTIYF. The CDR3, as DNA: TGTGCCAGCAGCCCCGGGACAGGGAAAAACACCATATATTTT.

This rearrangement joins TRBV5-1 to TRBJ2-1; D call uncertain. V was shortened by 0 bases and J by 0 bases, with 7 bases between the two germline ends. This CDR3 is built from 15 residues. Germline assignment: CDR1 SGHRS and CDR2 YFSETQ. CDR3 in amino acids: CASSLEGYSYNEQFF. The CDR3 DNA reads as TGCGCCAGCAGCTTGGAAGGCTACTCCTACAATGAGCAGTTCTTC.

The V call is TRBV6-5, the J call TRBJ1-6, with TRBD1 matching over 10 bases. The CDR3 consists of 15 residues. Germline CDR1 reads MNHEY; CDR2 reads SVGAGI. With V trimmed by 2 bases and J by 8 bases, 3 bases remained unmatched. The DNA for the CDR3 is TGTGCCAGCAGTTACAGGACAGGGGGGGATTCACCCCTCCACTTT. Translating gives CASSYRTGGDSPLHF.

This clone occurred a few times. The rearrangement joins TRBV7-3 to TRBJ2-2; 7 nucleotides match TRBD2. The CDR3 is 13 residues long. Unmatched junction bases numbered 2, after V lost 6 bases and J lost 4 bases. Germline CDR1 reads SGHTA; CDR2 reads FQGTGA. The CDR3 sequence is CASSPSGTGELFF. The CDR3 bases are TGTGCCAGCAGTCCTAGCGGCACCGGGGAGCTGTTTTTT.

The chain recombines TRBV7-2 with TRBJ2-3; no clear D gene. Germline V gives CDR1 SGHTA, CDR2 FQGNSA. The CDR3 has 14 residues. V lost 2 bases, J lost 0 bases, and 6 bases lay in between. The CDR3 DNA is TGTGCCAGCAGCTTACAGTCTAGCACAGATACGCAGTATTTT. Its protein product is CASSLQSSTDTQYF.

The chain joins TRBV7-8 to TRBJ1-6, with a possible D match to TRBD1 (6 bases). Trimming stripped 5 bases from V and 9 bases from J, with 11 bases between. The length of the CDR3 is 13 residues. Germline V gene sequence: CDR1 SGHVS, CDR2 FQNEAQ. The CDR3 here is CASSPTGSSPLHF. CDR3 in DNA: TGTGCCAGCAGCCCAACAGGGAGTTCACCCCTCCACTTT.